This T cell receptor beta chain stems from a study of regulatory T cells in long-lasting Graves disease. Whole-study findings and limits: Not thyroid tissue but only peripheral blood was studied.

Germline V gene lookup returns CDR1 MDHEN and CDR2 SYDVKM. This CDR3 region has 15 residues. V dropped 5 bases and J dropped 0 bases, with 10 bases sitting between them. Noted time point: newly diagnosed GD, antithyroid drugs for less than 3 months. The TCR library was made from RNA extracted from PBMCs. The sample holds many counts of this clonotype. Its antigen is undetermined. Both iRepertoire HTBI primers and Arm-PCR of CDR3 regions were used to build the TCR beta libraries. TCRdb passed the multiplex PCR reads through MiXCR, listing each CDR3 protein once. Of about 620,000 distinct CDR3 sequences in the sample, roughly 15% are singletons; the top ten hold around 19%. The sample also formed part of further work on T cells in Graves' hyperthyroidism and ophthalmopathy. From that study: Exclusion followed for patients with uncontrolled infection, other autoimmune disease, pregnancy or lactation. During a first-round RT-PCR of the TCR CDR3, the HTBI primer set was used.

Material: peripheral blood mononuclear cells (PBMCs), obtained at new diagnosis, from a patient treated with antithyroid drugs. The gene calls are TRBV28 and TRBJ1-4; no firm D call. The clonotype originates from a woman aged 30 to 39 with Graves disease. CDR3 region: CASSTSSATNEKLFF. The DNA for the CDR3 is TGTGCCAGCAGTACCTCAAGCGCAACTAATGAAAAACTGTTTTTT. Based on the CDR3 plus reference TRBV28 and TRBJ1-4, the full variable domain is DVKVTQSSRYLVKRTGEKVFLECVQDMDHENMFWYRQDPGLGLRLIYFSYDVKMKEKGDIPEGYSVSREKKERFSLILESASTNQTSMYLCASSTSSATNEKLFFGSGTQLSVL.